These 3 T cell receptor beta chains were all obtained from the same sample, sequenced in a study of cytotoxic CD8 clonotypes in ibrutinib-treated CLL. The repertoire was sequenced with immunoSEQ multiplex PCR; TCRdb's copy has only in-frame clones and lacks some. The data contain 200,000 to 250,000 clones, roughly three quarters of them singletons. The specimen comprised PBMCs, sampled after 12 months of ibrutinib treatment. The receptor set was obtained from a human donor with chronic lymphocytic leukemia.

The chain combines TRBV7-9 with TRBJ1-5; possibly TRBD1 for D (6 bases). There are 13 residues in the CDR3. The germline V gene encodes CDR1 SEHNR and CDR2 FQNEAQ (reference sequence). Deletions cut 5 bases from V and 9 bases from J, with 14 bases between. The CDR3 DNA reads as TGTGCCAGCAGCCGCGGACAGTCCAGGCCCCAGCATTTT. Translated: CASSRGQSRPQHF.

The genes are TRBV19 and TRBJ1-5; D is unclear. Germline V gene sequence: CDR1 LNHDA, CDR2 SQIVND (reference sequence). Trimming took 6 bases from V and 2 from J, leaving 8 bases between them. The CDR3 runs to 13 residues. CDR3 nucleotides: TGTGCCAGTAGGTCTCGGGGCAATCAGCCCCAGCATTTT. This gives the protein CASRSRGNQPQHF.

CDR3 protein: CAWSKGGGGTEAFF. The DNA for the CDR3 is TGTGCCTGGAGTAAGGGAGGAGGTGGGACTGAAGCTTTCTTT. The V and J genes are TRBV30 and TRBJ1-1; D not resolved. CDR1 is GTSNPN and CDR2 is SVGIG in the germline V gene (reference sequence). V was clipped by 2 bases and J by 5 bases, with 15 bases between them. The CDR3 contains 14 residues.